These 31 T cell receptor beta chains came from one sample sequenced in a study of blood T cell repertoires in COVID-19. The assay was immunoSEQ multiplex PCR, and TCRdb's table has in-frame clones only and misses some. The repertoire includes roughly 90,000 clones, 86% of them detected once, and roughly 25% sits in the top ten. Source material: peripheral blood. The receptors originated from a human donor in a cohort sampled during active COVID-19.

Turning to this clone: Other nucleotide sequences from this sample produce the same CDR3. The CDR3 here is CASSSQGANTGELFF. In nucleotides, the CDR3 is TGCGCCAGCAGCTCCCAGGGGGCCAACACCGGGGAGCTGTTTTTT. This sequence joins TRBV5-1 and TRBJ2-2, with 8 bases identical to TRBD1. Germline CDR1 and CDR2: SGHRS and YFSETQ. The junction had 3 bases not matched to a gene; V was cut back by 3 bases and J by 2 bases. The CDR3 is made up of 15 amino acids.

This chain links TRBV19 with TRBJ1-4; the D is unclear. V was pared by 8 bases and J by 11 bases, with 12 bases between. The germline gives CDR1 LNHDA, CDR2 SQIVND (reference sequence). The CDR3 contains 11 residues. This chain's CDR3 is CASGYGSKLFF. In nucleotides, the CDR3 is TGTGCCAGTGGGTATGGGAGTAAACTGTTTTTT.

This clone was picked up a small number of times. The gene calls are TRBV30 and TRBJ2-7; perhaps TRBD2 as D (5 bases). Trimming left V 3 bases short and J 3 bases short, with 9 bases between. This CDR3 region has 12 residues. Looked up from germline, CDR1 is GTSNPN and CDR2 is SVGIG (reference sequence). CDR3 in amino acids: CAWSPRDYEQYF. CDR3 bases: TGTGCCTGGAGCCCCCGGGACTACGAGCAGTACTTC.

V usage is TRBV2 and J usage is TRBJ1-5; a possible D gene is TRBD1 (6 bases). Deletions cut 4 bases from V and 1 base from J, with 17 bases between. The CDR3 length is 17 residues. Germline-derived CDR1 and CDR2 are SNHLY and FYNNEI. The CDR3 DNA is TGTGCCAGCAGTGTCACAGGGAAGCTTATAAGCAATCAGCCCCAGCATTTT. Protein: CASSVTGKLISNQPQHF.

The gene calls are TRBV27 and TRBJ2-1; 7 positions match TRBD1. The CDR3 loop spans 14 amino acids. With V trimmed by 5 bases and J by 6 bases, 7 bases remained unmatched. The germline V gene encodes CDR1 MNHEY and CDR2 SMNVEV (reference sequence). The CDR3 sequence is CASSPDTGANEQFF. DNA of the CDR3: TGTGCCAGCAGTCCTGATACAGGGGCCAATGAGCAGTTCTTC.

The chain links TRBV6-6 to TRBJ2-7; possibly TRBD2 for D (6 bases). CDR1 and CDR2 from the germline V gene are MNHNY and SVGAGI (reference sequence). The CDR3 consists of 12 residues. The ends were cut back, 10 bases at V and 1 base at J, with 11 bases in the middle. CDR3: CAIRRESYEQYF. The CDR3 nucleotides read TGTGCCATCCGACGGGAGTCCTACGAGCAGTACTTC.

The rearrangement uses TRBV7-7 and TRBJ2-1; 7 nucleotides line up with TRBD2. J lost 6 bases, V lost 1 base, and 6 bases had no gene match. Germline-derived CDR1 and CDR2 are SSHAT and FNYEAQ (reference sequence). The CDR3 has 15 residues. CDR3: CASSLVAGDRNEQFF. The CDR3 region has the DNA TGTGCCAGCAGCTTAGTGGCGGGAGACCGCAATGAGCAGTTCTTC.

This clone has just one count. The rearrangement links TRBV9 to TRBJ2-5; 9 bases are a match to TRBD2. Germline trimming cut 4 bases from V and 2 bases from J; bases unmatched to any gene: 6. Germline CDR1 is SGDLS and CDR2 is YYNGEE. The CDR3 spans 15 residues. The CDR3 is CASSSRTSAQETQYF. Here the CDR3 DNA reads TGTGCCAGCAGCTCCCGGACTAGCGCTCAAGAGACCCAGTACTTC.

The rearrangement links TRBV7-8 to TRBJ2-5; TRBD1 might be the D (5 bases). Germline lookup yields CDR1 SGHVS and CDR2 FQNEAQ. The CDR3 sequence is 15 residues long. V was trimmed by 2 bases and J by 1 base, leaving 11 bases between them. The CDR3 spells CASSLMGQAQETQYF. The CDR3 DNA follows: TGTGCCAGCAGCTTAATGGGGCAGGCCCAAGAGACCCAGTACTTC.

The chain employs TRBV18 and TRBJ2-7; D might be TRBD1 (6 bases). V lost 3 bases to trimming and J lost 2 bases, with 8 bases between them. The CDR3 consists of 13 residues. Germline-derived CDR1 and CDR2 are KGHSH and LQKENI. The CDR3 bases are TGTGCCAGCTCACCGCCAGGGGCCTACGAGCAGTACTTC. Translation: CASSPPGAYEQYF.

The V gene is TRBV14, the J gene TRBJ1-4; D is unresolved. Per the germline V gene, CDR1 is SGHDN and CDR2 is FVKESK. V lost 8 bases to trimming and J lost 5 bases, with 12 bases between them. The CDR3 spans 13 residues. CDR3 sequence reads: CASAALQNEKLFF. CDR3 coding DNA: TGTGCCAGCGCAGCCTTACAGAATGAAAAACTGTTTTTT.

The chain joins TRBV7-6 to TRBJ1-5, with 11 bases that match TRBD1. The CDR3 has 14 amino acids. The V segment lost 5 bases and the J segment 9 bases; nucleotides outside the gene matches: 6. Germline CDR1 is SGHVS and CDR2 is FNYEAQ. This chain's CDR3 is CASSLGQGAMPQHF. The CDR3 DNA is TGTGCCAGCAGCCTAGGACAGGGGGCGATGCCCCAGCATTTT.

The chain links TRBV11-2 to TRBJ2-1, with 7 bases fitting TRBD2. CDR1 is SGHAT and CDR2 is FQNNGV in the germline V gene. The V gene end was trimmed by 3 bases and the J gene end by 3 bases; junction bases not matched to a gene: 14. This CDR3 spans 18 amino acids. CDR3 sequence: CASSFGLLARTYYNEQFF. The CDR3 bases are TGTGCCAGCAGCTTCGGGCTACTAGCGAGGACTTACTACAATGAGCAGTTCTTC.

This clone was detected once. The chain combines TRBV21-1 with TRBJ2-1; the table calls TRBD2, which could not be checked here. TRBV21-1 constitutes a pseudogene. The length of the CDR3 is 17 residues. The CDR3 sequence: CASSKAYGLAPHNEQFF. The CDR3 nucleotides are TGTGCCAGCAGCAAAGCCTACGGACTAGCGCCCCACAATGAGCAGTTCTTC.

About this clone: The sample has other DNA sequences that encode this CDR3 too. As DNA, the CDR3 is TGTGCCAGCAGCTTGGTCGGAGCCGGGGAGCTGTTTTTT. Translating gives CASSLVGAGELFF. The J gene is TRBJ2-2, the V gene TRBV5-4; D gene uncertain. V lost 0 bases and J 6 bases, leaving 6 bases between the germline ends. The CDR3 runs 13 residues. Germline V gene sequence: CDR1 SGHNT, CDR2 YYREEE (reference sequence).

V and J are TRBV6-5 and TRBJ1-1; 9 bases are a match to TRBD1. V gave up 5 bases and J gave up 5 bases; unmatched junction bases: 6. CDR3 length: 14 residues. Per germline, CDR1 MNHEY and CDR2 SVGAGI. The CDR3 loop reads CASSPGQGWTEAFF. The CDR3 bases are TGTGCCAGCAGTCCGGGACAGGGTTGGACTGAAGCTTTCTTT.

The chain combines TRBV5-1 with TRBJ2-7, with 8 bases lining up with TRBD1. This CDR3 has 15 amino acids. Germline V gene sequence: CDR1 SGHRS, CDR2 YFSETQ. Trimming removed 4 bases from V and 5 bases from J; junction bases left unmatched: 11. CDR3 nucleotide sequence: TGCGCCAGCAGCGAGACCACAGGGGGTTATGACGAGCAGTACTTC. This translates into CASSETTGGYDEQYF.

CDR3 nucleotides: TGTGCCATCAGTGGTTCCGGGATTACCTACAATGAGCAGTTCTTC. Residues: CAISGSGITYNEQFF. This chain joins TRBV10-3 and TRBJ2-1; the D gene is possibly TRBD2 (5 bases). Germline V gene sequence: CDR1 ENHRY, CDR2 SYGVKD. The CDR3 runs to 15 residues. Deletions cut 4 bases from V and 2 bases from J, with 12 bases between.

This chain links TRBV7-8 with TRBJ2-1, with TRBD1 matching over 9 bases. Germline lookup yields CDR1 SGHVS and CDR2 FQNEAQ. J was trimmed by 3 bases and V by 6 bases; bases with no gene match: 3. The CDR3 contains 14 residues. This CDR3 is CASRLDRGYNEQFF. The CDR3, as DNA: TGTGCCAGCAGGTTGGACAGGGGCTACAATGAGCAGTTCTTC.

The chain couples TRBV29-1 to TRBJ1-2; D is uncertain. Germline loops: CDR1 SQVTM, CDR2 ANQGSEA. V lost 7 bases, J lost 0 bases, and 9 bases lay in between. The CDR3 sequence is 12 residues long. The CDR3 loop is CSGAGTNYGYTF. The CDR3 DNA sequence: TGCAGCGGGGCAGGTACTAACTATGGCTACACCTTC.

The V gene is TRBV2, the J gene TRBJ1-6, with TRBD1 as a possible D gene (6 bases). CDR3 length: 16 amino acids. The germline V gene encodes CDR1 SNHLY and CDR2 FYNNEI. V dropped 5 bases and J dropped 9 bases, with 20 bases sitting between them. The CDR3 protein is CASSQSRQGSASPLHF. CDR3 bases: TGTGCCAGCAGTCAAAGTAGGCAGGGGTCCGCTTCACCCCTCCACTTT.

V gene TRBV7-6 combines with J gene TRBJ2-3; 8 bases match TRBD1. Trimming cost V 5 bases and J 4 bases; bases outside gene matches: 11. Germline-derived CDR1 and CDR2 are SGHVS and FNYEAQ. This CDR3 region has 16 residues. This CDR3 is CASSIPKTGVADTQYF. CDR3 coding DNA: TGTGCCAGCAGCATTCCCAAGACAGGGGTGGCAGATACGCAGTATTTT.

This clone is a singleton in its sample. The chain is built from TRBV20-1 and TRBJ2-5; D unclear. The V end lost 3 bases, the J end lost 7 bases, and 6 bases lay between the germline ends. Germline lookup yields CDR1 DFQATT and CDR2 SNEGSKA (reference sequence). The CDR3 is 10 residues long. CDR3 DNA sequence: TGCAGTGCTAGTGCGGTGACCCAGTACTTC. Translating it yields CSASAVTQYF.

The chain recombines TRBV4-3 with TRBJ1-4; TRBD1 aligns across 10 bases. V trimming: 0 bases; J trimming: 6 bases; junction bases outside the gene matches: 1. The CDR3 loop spans 15 amino acids. The germline V gene has CDR1 LGHNA and CDR2 YSLEER. CDR3 sequence: CASSQEGTGDEKLFF. DNA for the CDR3: TGCGCCAGCAGCCAAGAAGGGACAGGGGATGAAAAACTGTTTTTT.

The chain combines TRBV28 with TRBJ2-5; TRBD2 is a possible D gene (7 bases). From germline, CDR1 is MDHEN and CDR2 SYDVKM. Between the trimmed V and J ends, which lost 8 bases and 1 base, there was a span of 20 bases. This CDR3 is built from 16 residues. The CDR3 DNA sequence: TGTGCCAGCGGCCACGGGGGGCTGTGGGGCCAAGAGACCCAGTACTTC. Its translation is CASGHGGLWGQETQYF.

This clone was counted between two and nine times. The gene calls are TRBV29-1 and TRBJ2-7; weak D call: TRBD2 (6 bases). Germline loops: CDR1 SQVTM, CDR2 ANQGSEA. The germline V and J ends were trimmed by 4 bases and 3 bases, with 10 bases remaining between them. The CDR3 length is 12 residues. The CDR3: CSVVPSDYEQYF. The CDR3 coding sequence is TGCAGCGTTGTTCCTAGCGACTACGAGCAGTACTTC.

The count of this clone is one. The rearrangement joins TRBV2 to TRBJ1-2; 8 bases map to TRBD1. The ends lost 6 bases at V and 2 bases at J; junction bases unmatched: 8. Per the germline V gene, CDR1 is SNHLY and CDR2 is FYNNEI. The CDR3 loop spans 15 amino acids. The CDR3 DNA sequence: TGTGCCAGCAGCGATGGGACAGGACACAACTATGGCTACACCTTC. It codes for CASSDGTGHNYGYTF.

This clone was counted once. The rearrangement links TRBV13 to TRBJ2-5; TRBD1 is a possible D gene (6 bases). Trimming removed 5 bases from V and 5 bases from J, with 15 bases in between. CDR1 is PRHDT, CDR2 FYEKMQ, per germline (reference sequence). The CDR3 extends over 14 amino acids. The CDR3 DNA reads as TGTGCCAGCAGCACCGCAGGGGCATGGGAGACCCAGTACTTC. Its translation is CASSTAGAWETQYF.

The chain employs TRBV5-4 and TRBJ1-1, with 7 bases lining up with TRBD1. This CDR3 has 15 amino acids. In germline, CDR1 is SGHNT, CDR2 YYREEE (reference sequence). The junction had 12 bases not matched to a gene; V was cut back by 4 bases and J by 6 bases. The CDR3 nucleotides read TGTGCCAGCAGCACGTATCGACAGGGAAGGCCTGAAGCTTTCTTT. The encoded protein is CASSTYRQGRPEAFF.

The V and J genes are TRBV6-5 and TRBJ2-5; the D gene is possibly TRBD2 (5 bases). The CDR3 consists of 13 residues. CDR1 and CDR2 (germline): MNHEY, SVGAGI. V was clipped by 8 bases and J by 4 bases, with 14 bases between them. CDR3: CASVPPGSETQYF. DNA for the CDR3: TGTGCCAGCGTCCCCCCGGGGTCAGAGACCCAGTACTTC.

This clone occurred a few times. The V gene is TRBV7-8, the J gene TRBJ2-3, with a weak D call TRBD2 (5 bases). V was clipped by 6 bases and J by 2 bases, with 18 bases between them. CDR3 length: 16 residues. Per germline, CDR1 SGHVS and CDR2 FQNEAQ. The CDR3 here is CASSFVPGVHTDTQYF. CDR3 coding DNA: TGTGCCAGCAGTTTCGTTCCCGGGGTTCACACAGATACGCAGTATTTT.